This T cell receptor beta chain was recovered during a study of T cell repertoires in cytomegalovirus infection. Study-wide background: Public TCR beta signatures marked donors with CMV infection and the matching HLA. Study outcomes and limitations: HLA-C-restricted TCR beta clonotypes specific for CMV led the ex vivo response.

Each CDR3 protein gets one entry after TCRdb re-called the reads with MiXCR. The repertoire holds approximately 1,000,000 distinct CDR3 sequences, with about 33% as singletons. The CDR3 loop spans 13 amino acids. The germline CDR1 and CDR2 sequences are MDHEN and SYDVKM. Trimming took off 6 bases at V and 0 bases at J, with 8 bases between the two ends. In its sample, this clonotype was seen a few times. As yet, its antigen is unknown. Specimen: cultured CD8+ T cells from PBMCs, collected from culture after CMV antigen stimulation. The chain recombines TRBV28 with TRBJ1-2; D might be TRBD1 (5 bases). This clonotype was sampled from a human donor in good health (CMV status not recorded). Some clones in this sample may be carry-over from other donors' samples. The CDR3 sequence is CASRLTANYGYTF. DNA of the CDR3: TGTGCCAGCAGATTGACAGCTAACTATGGCTACACCTTC.